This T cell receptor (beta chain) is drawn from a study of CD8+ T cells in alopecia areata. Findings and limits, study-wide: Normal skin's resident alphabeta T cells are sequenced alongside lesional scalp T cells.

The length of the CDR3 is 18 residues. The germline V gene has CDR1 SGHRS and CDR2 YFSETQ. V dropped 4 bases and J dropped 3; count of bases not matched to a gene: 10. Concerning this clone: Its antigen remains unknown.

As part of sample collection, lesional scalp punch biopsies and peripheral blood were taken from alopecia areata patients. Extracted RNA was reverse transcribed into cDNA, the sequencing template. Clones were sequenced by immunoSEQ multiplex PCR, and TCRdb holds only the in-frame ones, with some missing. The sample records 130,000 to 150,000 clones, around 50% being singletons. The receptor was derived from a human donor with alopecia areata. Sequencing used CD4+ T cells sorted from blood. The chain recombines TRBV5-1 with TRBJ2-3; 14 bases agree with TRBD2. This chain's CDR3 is CASSLTGTSGSATDTQYF. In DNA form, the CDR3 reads TGCGCCAGCAGCCTAACCGGGACTAGCGGGAGTGCGACAGATACGCAGTATTTT.